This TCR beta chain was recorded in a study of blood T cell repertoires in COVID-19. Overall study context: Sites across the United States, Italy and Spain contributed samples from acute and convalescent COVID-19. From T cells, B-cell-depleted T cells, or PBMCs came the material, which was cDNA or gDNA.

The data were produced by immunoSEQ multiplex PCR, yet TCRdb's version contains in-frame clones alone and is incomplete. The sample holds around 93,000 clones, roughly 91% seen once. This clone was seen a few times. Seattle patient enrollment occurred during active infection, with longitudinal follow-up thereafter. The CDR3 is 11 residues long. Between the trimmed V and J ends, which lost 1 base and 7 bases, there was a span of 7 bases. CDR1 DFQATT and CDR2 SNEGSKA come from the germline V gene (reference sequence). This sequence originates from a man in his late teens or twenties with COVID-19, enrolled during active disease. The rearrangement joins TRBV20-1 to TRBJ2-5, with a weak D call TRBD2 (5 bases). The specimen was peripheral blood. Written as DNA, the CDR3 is TGCAGTGCTAGAGGGACTGGGACCCAGTACTTC. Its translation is CSARGTGTQYF.